These T cell receptor beta chains were read from a single sample in a study of post-analysis software for immune sequencing data. Via MiXCR, TCRdb re-called the PCR reads, giving one row per CDR3 protein. Of just over 250,000 distinct CDR3 sequences listed, 36% are singletons. The source material was blood. The receptors were gathered from a girl under 18 with multiple sclerosis. The CDR3 runs from the conserved cysteine through the conserved F or W. The order of the fields is clone size, D gene, CDR3 length, J gene, V gene, CDR3 protein, CDR3 DNA. The D gene is left open where the match is weak. Rows may omit the clone size; those that give it use once, few, many or a size class.

>many|TRBD2|15|TRBJ2-3|TRBV12-3/TRBV12-4
CASSPSGGNTDTQYF
TGTGCCAGCAGTCCTAGCGGGGGGAACACAGATACGCAGTATTTT
>many|TRBD1|16|TRBJ2-4|TRBV7-3
CASSSSGVQGMDIQYF
TGTGCCAGCAGCTCGTCCGGAGTACAGGGGATGGACATTCAGTACTTC
>NA|NA|12|TRBJ2-5|TRBV2
CANGGGRETQYF
TGTGCCAACGGAGGGGGTCGGGAGACCCAGTACTTC
>NA|TRBD2|17|TRBJ2-2|TRBV7-2
CASSPPGLAGPTGELVF
TGTGCCAGCAGCCCGCCTGGACTAGCGGGACCCACCGGGGAGCTGGTTTTT
>many|NA|11|TRBJ2-3|TRBV10-3
CAIQVADTQYF
TGTGCCATACAAGTCGCAGATACGCAGTATTTT
>few|TRBD2|16|TRBJ2-3|TRBV7-3
CASSLNAAGGTDTQYF
TGTGCCAGCAGCTTGAACGCAGCGGGGGGCACAGATACGCAGTATTTT
>many|NA|13|TRBJ2-3|TRBV20-1
CSARELGTDTQYF
TGCAGTGCTAGAGAACTTGGCACAGATACGCAGTATTTT
>many|NA|15|TRBJ1-1|TRBV4-2
CASSQAEDPNTEAFF
TGTGCCAGCAGCCAAGCGGAAGACCCGAACACTGAAGCTTTCTTT
>NA|TRBD1|15|TRBJ1-4|TRBV4-3
CASSLRGTGNEKLFF
TGCGCCAGCAGCCTTCGGGGGACAGGGAATGAAAAACTGTTTTTT
>NA|NA|13|TRBJ2-1|TRBV5-1
CASSLTGPDEQFF
TGCGCCAGCAGCTTGACAGGGCCTGATGAGCAGTTCTTC
>many|NA|13|TRBJ2-3|TRBV20-1
CSARGRVADTQYF
TGCAGTGCTAGAGGCAGGGTAGCAGATACGCAGTATTTT
>many|TRBD1|13|TRBJ1-1|TRBV12-3/TRBV12-4
CASTSPGGTEAFF
TGTGCCAGCACCTCACCAGGGGGCACTGAAGCTTTCTTT
>NA|NA|13|TRBJ1-1|TRBV4-2
CASSQDGDSEAFF
TGTGCCAGCAGCCAAGATGGGGATTCCGAAGCTTTCTTT
>few|TRBD1|15|TRBJ2-2|TRBV20-1
CSASPRGRITGELFF
TGCAGTGCTAGTCCCAGGGGGCGGATAACCGGGGAGCTGTTTTTT
>NA|NA|13|TRBJ2-2|TRBV7-3
CASSLGITGELFF
TGTGCCAGCAGCCTCGGAATTACCGGGGAGCTGTTTTTT
>NA|NA|13|TRBJ1-3|TRBV28
CASSYSSGNTIYF
TGTGCCAGCAGTTATAGCTCTGGAAACACCATATATTTT
>many|NA|14|TRBJ1-1|TRBV25-1
CASSKMGSGTEAFF
TGTGCCAGCAGCAAGATGGGGTCTGGCACTGAAGCTTTCTTT
>many|NA|15|TRBJ1-2|TRBV11-1
CASSSTTGTNYGYTF
TGTGCCAGCAGCTCGACGACAGGAACTAACTATGGCTACACCTTC
>NA|NA|13|TRBJ2-7|TRBV7-9
CASSLEDSYEQYF
TGTGCCAGCAGCTTAGAGGACAGCTACGAGCAGTACTTC
>many|NA|16|TRBJ2-3|TRBV15
CATSRDRGGGADTQYF
TGTGCCACCAGCAGAGATAGAGGGGGAGGCGCAGATACGCAGTATTTT
>NA|TRBD1|16|TRBJ1-1|TRBV19
CASRKANNVQGDEAFF
TGTGCCAGTAGGAAGGCTAATAATGTCCAGGGGGATGAAGCTTTCTTT
>NA|NA|15|TRBJ2-3|TRBV5-1
CASNPDGSSTDTQYF
TGCGCCAGCAACCCTGATGGTTCAAGCACAGATACGCAGTATTTT
>few|NA|18|TRBJ1-6|TRBV3-1
CASSQDQFRHTVNSPLHF
TGTGCCAGCAGCCAAGATCAATTCCGGCACACAGTAAATTCACCCCTCCACTTT
>many|NA|15|TRBJ2-4|TRBV28
CASNSGGLAKNIQYF
TGTGCCAGCAACTCTGGTGGGCTAGCCAAAAACATTCAGTACTTC
>many|TRBD1|16|TRBJ2-1|TRBV5-1
CASSLAPGTGNNEQFF
TGCGCCAGCAGCTTGGCCCCCGGGACAGGGAACAATGAGCAGTTCTTC
>many|NA|14|TRBJ2-1|TRBV25-1
CASSTAEDYNEQFF
TGTGCCAGCAGTACAGCGGAAGACTACAATGAGCAGTTCTTC
>many|TRBD2|17|TRBJ2-7|TRBV24-1
CATSDHPGLAGAGEQYF
TGTGCCACCAGTGATCACCCGGGACTAGCGGGAGCGGGTGAGCAGTACTTC
>NA|TRBD2|14|TRBJ2-5|TRBV6-5
CASSPGLARETQYF
TGTGCCAGCAGTCCTGGACTAGCGAGAGAGACCCAGTACTTC
>many|NA|15|TRBJ1-2|TRBV12-3/TRBV12-4
CASSGTSYLNYGYTF
TGTGCCAGCAGTGGGACATCTTACCTTAACTATGGCTACACCTTC
>NA|NA|16|TRBJ2-7|TRBV4-1
CASSQGPGLTQYEQYF
TGCGCCAGCAGCCAAGGTCCGGGACTTACCCAATACGAGCAGTACTTC
>NA|NA|16|TRBJ2-3|TRBV7-2
CASSLEGVGGTDTQYF
TGTGCCAGCAGCTTAGAGGGGGTAGGGGGCACAGATACGCAGTATTTT
>NA|NA|11|TRBJ2-5|TRBV7-9
CASSLAGERYF
TGTGCCAGCAGCTTGGCAGGCGAGCGGTACTTC
>NA|NA|15|TRBJ1-4|TRBV7-8
CASSSPLGTNEKLFF
TGTGCCAGCAGCTCACCGTTAGGGACTAATGAAAAACTGTTTTTT
>many|TRBD1|14|TRBJ1-2|TRBV20-1
CSARDTGQGDGYTF
TGCAGTGCTAGAGATACGGGACAGGGGGATGGCTACACCTTC
>many|NA|14|TRBJ2-3|TRBV20-1
CSAPGAGPTDTQYF
TGCAGTGCTCCAGGAGCTGGCCCCACAGATACGCAGTATTTT
>NA|TRBD1|17|TRBJ2-7|TRBV6-6
CASSYARPGQGSYEQYF
TGTGCCAGCAGTTACGCCCGCCCGGGACAGGGCAGCTACGAGCAGTACTTC
>NA|TRBD2|12|TRBJ2-3|TRBV12-3/TRBV12-4
CAIAGGGDTQYF
TGTGCCATAGCGGGAGGAGGAGATACGCAGTATTTT
>NA|TRBD1|13|TRBJ2-5|TRBV10-3
CAISGQGEETQYF
TGTGCCATCAGTGGACAGGGGGAGGAGACCCAGTACTTC
>NA|NA|13|TRBJ1-1|TRBV20-1
CSANERGRAEAFF
TGCAGTGCTAATGAACGGGGGCGGGCTGAAGCTTTCTTT
>NA|TRBD2|14|TRBJ2-1|TRBV5-8
CASSLRTSGVVQFF
TGTGCCAGCAGCCTCCGGACTAGCGGGGTAGTGCAGTTCTTC
>NA|NA|15|TRBJ2-1|TRBV7-7
CASSLAEGAWDEQFF
TGTGCTAGCAGCTTAGCGGAGGGGGCGTGGGATGAGCAGTTCTTC
>NA|NA|14|TRBJ1-1|TRBV7-8
CASSLVGAGTEAFF
TGTGCCAGCAGCTTAGTAGGGGCTGGCACTGAAGCTTTCTTT
>once|TRBD2|15|TRBJ2-7|TRBV12-3/TRBV12-4
CASSPSRLAGGEQYF
TGTGCCAGCAGTCCCTCCAGACTAGCGGGAGGCGAGCAGTACTTC
>many|TRBD1|15|TRBJ1-2|TRBV20-1
CSARVGDRANYGYTF
TGCAGTGCTAGAGTCGGGGACAGGGCTAACTATGGCTACACCTTC
>many|NA|13|TRBJ1-5|TRBV28
CASSFQGNQPQHF
TGTGCCAGCAGTTTCCAGGGGAATCAGCCCCAGCATTTT
>NA|TRBD2|14|TRBJ2-1|TRBV20-1
CSARGLAGFNEQFF
TGCAGTGCTAGAGGACTAGCGGGTTTCAATGAGCAGTTCTTC
>many|NA|15|TRBJ1-4|TRBV4-1
CASSQARAPNDQLFF
TGCGCCAGCAGCCAAGCGAGGGCCCCTAATGATCAACTGTTTTTT
>NA|TRBD2|14|TRBJ2-1|TRBV2
CASSAVGLAGEQFF
TGTGCCAGCAGTGCCGTGGGACTAGCGGGTGAGCAGTTCTTC
>NA|NA|13|TRBJ2-5|TRBV30
CAWSVQECETQYF
TGTGCCTGGAGTGTACAGGAGTGCGAGACCCAGTACTTC
>NA|TRBD2|17|TRBJ2-7|TRBV20-1
CSARNFLAGEFPYEQYF
TGCAGTGCTAGAAATTTCCTAGCGGGAGAATTCCCCTACGAGCAGTACTTC
>NA|NA|14|TRBJ2-6|TRBV12-3/TRBV12-4
CASSTEAGANVLTF
TGTGCCAGCAGTACAGAGGCTGGGGCCAACGTCCTGACTTTC
>many|TRBD2|14|TRBJ2-1|TRBV5-1
CASLEGLAGNEQFF
TGCGCCAGCCTCGAGGGACTAGCTGGGAATGAGCAGTTCTTC